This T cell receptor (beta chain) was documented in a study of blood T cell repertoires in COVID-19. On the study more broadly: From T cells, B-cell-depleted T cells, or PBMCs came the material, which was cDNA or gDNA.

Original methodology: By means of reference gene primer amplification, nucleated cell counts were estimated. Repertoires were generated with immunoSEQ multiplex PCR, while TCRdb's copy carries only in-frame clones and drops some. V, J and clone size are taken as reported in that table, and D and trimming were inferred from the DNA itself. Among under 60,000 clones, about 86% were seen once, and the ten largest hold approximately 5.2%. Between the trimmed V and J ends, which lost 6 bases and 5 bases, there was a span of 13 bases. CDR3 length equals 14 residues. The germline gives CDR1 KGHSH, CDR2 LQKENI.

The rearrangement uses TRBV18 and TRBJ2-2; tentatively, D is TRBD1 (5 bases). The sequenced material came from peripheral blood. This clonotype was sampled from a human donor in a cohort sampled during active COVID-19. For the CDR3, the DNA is TGTGCCAGCTCGCTGACAGCACAAACCGGGGAGCTGTTTTTT. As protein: CASSLTAQTGELFF.